The 9 T cell receptor beta chains in this list originate from one sample, sequenced in a study of CD8 T cells in ankylosing spondylitis. TCRdb passed the 5' RACE reads through MiXCR, listing each CDR3 protein once. The sample holds a few hundred thousand distinct CDR3 sequences, 18% seen once. The specimen sequenced was blood, either unsorted or a sorted T cell fraction (not recorded which). These receptors came from a male donor with ankylosing spondylitis or in good health (not recorded which).

This clonotype has a handful of counts. V and J are TRBV6-5 and TRBJ2-7, with 10 bases that match TRBD2. Per the germline V gene, CDR1 is MNHEY and CDR2 is SVGAGI. The CDR3 runs 16 residues. V dropped 0 bases and J dropped 3; count of bases not matched to a gene: 5. The CDR3 DNA reads TGTGCCAGCAGTTACTCGATGGCTAGCGGGAGCTACGAGCAGTACTTC. Translating it yields CASSYSMASGSYEQYF.

V gene TRBV27 combines with J gene TRBJ2-1; 8 nucleotides align to TRBD1. CDR1 and CDR2 (germline): MNHEY, SMNVEV (reference sequence). The CDR3 has 14 amino acids. V dropped 5 bases and J dropped 7; count of bases not matched to a gene: 7. CDR3 in DNA: TGTGCCAGCAGTCCTGGGACAGGAGGAAATGAGCAGTTCTTC. This sequence encodes CASSPGTGGNEQFF.

The chain recombines TRBV12-3 or TRBV12-4 with TRBJ2-5; no firm D call. Trimming pared 1 base from V and 3 bases from J, leaving 12 bases between. The CDR3 has 15 amino acids. The CDR3 protein is CASSLVGRYEETQYF. In nucleotides, the CDR3 is TGTGCCAGCAGTTTAGTAGGGCGGTACGAAGAGACCCAGTACTTC.

The chain joins TRBV29-1 to TRBJ2-7, with 9 bases matching TRBD1. Per germline, CDR1 SQVTM and CDR2 ANQGSEA. The CDR3 loop spans 13 amino acids. V was clipped by 7 bases and J by 0 bases; unmatched bases: 4. In DNA form, the CDR3 reads TGCAGCGGGGGACAGGGTAGCTCCTACGAGCAGTACTTC. Encoded protein: CSGGQGSSYEQYF.

The V gene is TRBV29-1, the J gene TRBJ2-1; TRBD2 agrees at 11 bases. Germline V gene lookup returns CDR1 SQVTM and CDR2 ANQGSEA. The V and J ends lost 6 bases and 7 bases, in that order; junction bases with no gene match: 8. There are 14 residues in the CDR3. The CDR3 here is CSVNSLAGGNEQFF. DNA of the CDR3: TGCAGCGTGAACTCGCTAGCGGGAGGAAATGAGCAGTTCTTC.

The chain employs TRBV28 and TRBJ2-7; 8 nucleotides align to TRBD2. Germline assignment: CDR1 MDHEN and CDR2 SYDVKM. CDR3 length equals 14 residues. The trim removed 5 bases at V and 5 bases at J, leaving 8 bases unmatched. CDR3 sequence reads: CASSLRAGGDEQYF. The CDR3 nucleotides read TGTGCCAGCAGTCTTCGAGCCGGGGGGGACGAGCAGTACTTC.

The chain is built from TRBV9 and TRBJ2-1; 9 nucleotides agree with TRBD2. With V trimmed by 6 bases and J by 9 bases, 10 bases remained unmatched. From germline, CDR1 is SGDLS and CDR2 YYNGEE. The CDR3 has 14 residues. The chain's CDR3 is CASNGGREGFEQFF. CDR3 in DNA: TGTGCCAGCAACGGCGGGCGGGAGGGGTTTGAGCAGTTCTTC.

The chain employs TRBV20-1 and TRBJ2-7; TRBD2 matches at 10 bases. Germline assignment: CDR1 DFQATT and CDR2 SNEGSKA (reference sequence). V trimming: 5 bases; J trimming: 4 bases; junction bases outside the gene matches: 20. The CDR3 extends over 18 amino acids. The DNA for the CDR3 is TGCAGTGCTCTGAAGGCGATTAGCGGGAGGTTAGAAGGTTACGAGCAGTACTTC. Protein product: CSALKAISGRLEGYEQYF.

The DNA for the CDR3 is TGCAGCGTTGATGGGGGGGACACTGAAGCTTTCTTT. This codes for CSVDGGDTEAFF. The chain joins TRBV29-1 to TRBJ1-1; D possibly corresponds to TRBD1 (5 bases). V shed 3 bases and J shed 3 bases, with 8 bases lying between them. CDR1 is SQVTM and CDR2 is ANQGSEA in the germline V gene. This CDR3 region has 12 residues.